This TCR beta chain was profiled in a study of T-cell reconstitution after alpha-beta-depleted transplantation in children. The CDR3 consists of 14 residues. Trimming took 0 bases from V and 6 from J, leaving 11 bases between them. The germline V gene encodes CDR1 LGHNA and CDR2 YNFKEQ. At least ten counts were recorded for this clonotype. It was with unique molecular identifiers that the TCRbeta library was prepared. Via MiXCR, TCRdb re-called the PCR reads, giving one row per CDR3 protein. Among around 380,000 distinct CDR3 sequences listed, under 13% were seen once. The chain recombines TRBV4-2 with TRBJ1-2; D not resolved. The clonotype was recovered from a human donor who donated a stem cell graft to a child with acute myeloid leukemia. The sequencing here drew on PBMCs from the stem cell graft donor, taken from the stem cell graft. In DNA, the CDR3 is TGTGCCAGCAGCCAAGAGGAGGGCCGGGATGGCTACACCTTC. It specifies CASSQEEGRDGYTF.